Listed here is a single T cell receptor beta chain. The data were taken from a study of blood T cell repertoires in COVID-19. Study overall: PBMCs, B-cell-depleted T cells, or T cells provided the cDNA or gDNA that made up the material.

The CDR3 extends over 15 amino acids. Looked up from germline, CDR1 is SGHKS and CDR2 is YYEKEE (reference sequence). The V segment lost 5 bases and the J segment 1 base; nucleotides outside the gene matches: 6. Original handling: Amplification of reference gene primers provided the estimated nucleated cell counts. Repertoires were generated with immunoSEQ multiplex PCR, while TCRdb's copy carries only in-frame clones and drops some. That table supplies the V and J calls and clone size; D and trimming were determined from the DNA. Of about 320,000 clones listed, about 92% are singletons. Individuals aged about 18 to 89 years were recruited from roughly 23 US areas. Donors in Cohort 3 who had recovered were those with two negative PCRs, healthcare professional clearance, or resolution of their symptoms.

The rearrangement joins TRBV5-5 to TRBJ1-5, with 7 positions matching TRBD1. Material for sequencing was PBMCs or T cells enriched from blood (not recorded which). The sequence was obtained from a man aged 55 to 70 who had recovered from COVID-19. The CDR3 protein is CASSRGQWSNQPQHF. For the CDR3, the DNA is TGTGCCAGCAGTCGGGGACAGTGGAGCAATCAGCCCCAGCATTTT.